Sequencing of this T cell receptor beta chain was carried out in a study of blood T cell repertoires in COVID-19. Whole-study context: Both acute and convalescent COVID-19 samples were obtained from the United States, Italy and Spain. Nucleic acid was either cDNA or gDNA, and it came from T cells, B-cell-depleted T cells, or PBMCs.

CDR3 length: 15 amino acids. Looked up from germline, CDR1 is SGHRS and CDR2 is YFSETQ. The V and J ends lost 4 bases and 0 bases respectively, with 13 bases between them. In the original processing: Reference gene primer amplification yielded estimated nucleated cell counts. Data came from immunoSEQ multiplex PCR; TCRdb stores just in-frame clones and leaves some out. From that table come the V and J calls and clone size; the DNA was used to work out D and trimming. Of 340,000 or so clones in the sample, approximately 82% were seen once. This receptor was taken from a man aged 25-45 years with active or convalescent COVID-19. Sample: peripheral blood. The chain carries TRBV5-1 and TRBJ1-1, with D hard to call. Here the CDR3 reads CASSPSVPLNTEAFF. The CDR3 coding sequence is TGCGCCAGCAGCCCCTCCGTCCCTTTGAACACTGAAGCTTTCTTT.